A single sample is the source of the 2 T cell receptor beta chains below, sequenced in a study of blood T cell repertoires in COVID-19. Data came from immunoSEQ multiplex PCR; TCRdb stores just in-frame clones and leaves some out. The sample consists of approximately 180,000 clones, 80% to 90% of them appearing once. The sequencing input was peripheral blood. Source of these receptors: a human donor with active or convalescent COVID-19. The donor label of this sample is uncertain.

The chain employs TRBV6-5 and TRBJ2-7, with TRBD1 identical over 7 bases. The CDR3 is 14 amino acids. With 6 bases clipped from V and 4 bases from J, the junction kept 9 bases outside the gene matches. Looked up from germline, CDR1 is MNHEY and CDR2 is SVGAGI. The CDR3 DNA follows: TGTGCCAGCAGACTAGACAGGGATGTATACGAGCAGTACTTC. Translated: CASRLDRDVYEQYF.

The rearrangement joins TRBV27 to TRBJ2-2; TRBD2 matches 14 bases. The J segment lost 7 bases and the V segment lost 9 bases, leaving 25 bases of the junction unmatched. This CDR3 region has 21 residues. Germline V CDR1 and CDR2: MNHEY, SMNVEV (reference sequence). The CDR3 sequence: CASPRGGGLAGGLLKYGELFF. The CDR3, as DNA: TGTGCCAGTCCTAGGGGAGGAGGACTAGCGGGAGGCCTTCTAAAGTACGGGGAGCTGTTTTTT.